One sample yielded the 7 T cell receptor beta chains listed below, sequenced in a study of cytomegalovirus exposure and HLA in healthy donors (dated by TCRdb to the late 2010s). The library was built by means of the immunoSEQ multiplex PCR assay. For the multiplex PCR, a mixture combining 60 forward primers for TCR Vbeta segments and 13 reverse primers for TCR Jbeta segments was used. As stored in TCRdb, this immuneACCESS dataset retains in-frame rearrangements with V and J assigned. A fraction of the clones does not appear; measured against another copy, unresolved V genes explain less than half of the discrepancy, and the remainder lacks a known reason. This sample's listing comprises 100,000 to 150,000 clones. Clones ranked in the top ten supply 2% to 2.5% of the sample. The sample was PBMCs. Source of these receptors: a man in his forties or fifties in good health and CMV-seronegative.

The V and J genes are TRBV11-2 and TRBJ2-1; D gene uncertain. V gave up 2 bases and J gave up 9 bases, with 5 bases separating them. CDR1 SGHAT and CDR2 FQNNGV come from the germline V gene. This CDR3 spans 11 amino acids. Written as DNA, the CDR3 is TGTGCCAGCAGCTTACCGGGTGAGCAGTTCTTC. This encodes CASSLPGEQFF.

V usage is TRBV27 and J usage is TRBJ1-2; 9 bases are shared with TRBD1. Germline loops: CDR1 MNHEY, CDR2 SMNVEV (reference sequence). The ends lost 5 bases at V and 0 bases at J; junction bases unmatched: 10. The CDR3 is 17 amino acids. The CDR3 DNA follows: TGTGCCAGCAGTGGGTACAGGGGGCCGCGGTCTAACTATGGCTACACCTTC. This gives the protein CASSGYRGPRSNYGYTF.

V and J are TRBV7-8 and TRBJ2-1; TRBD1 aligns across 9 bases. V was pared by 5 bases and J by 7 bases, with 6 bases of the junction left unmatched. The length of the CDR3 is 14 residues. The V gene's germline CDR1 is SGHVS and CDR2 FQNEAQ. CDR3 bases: TGTGCCAGCAGCCCCCCCGGGACAGGGAATGAGCAGTTCTTC. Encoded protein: CASSPPGTGNEQFF.

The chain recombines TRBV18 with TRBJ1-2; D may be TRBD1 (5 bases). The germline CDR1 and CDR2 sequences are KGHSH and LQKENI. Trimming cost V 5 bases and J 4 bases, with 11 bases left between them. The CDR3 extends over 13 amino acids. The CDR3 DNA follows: TGTGCCAGCTCAAACGACCAGGGCTATGGCTACACCTTC. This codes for CASSNDQGYGYTF.

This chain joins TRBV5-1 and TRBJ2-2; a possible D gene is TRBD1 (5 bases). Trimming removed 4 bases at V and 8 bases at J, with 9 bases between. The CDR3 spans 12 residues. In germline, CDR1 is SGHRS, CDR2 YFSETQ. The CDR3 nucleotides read TGCGCCAGCAGCAGCGACAGAGGGGAGCTGTTTTTT. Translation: CASSSDRGELFF. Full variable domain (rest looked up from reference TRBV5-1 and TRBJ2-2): KAGVTQTPRYLIKTRGQQVTLSCSPISGHRSVSWYQQTPGQGLQFLFEYFSETQRNKGNFPGRFSGRQFSNSRSEMNVSTLELGDSALYLCASSSDRGELFFGEGSRLTVL.

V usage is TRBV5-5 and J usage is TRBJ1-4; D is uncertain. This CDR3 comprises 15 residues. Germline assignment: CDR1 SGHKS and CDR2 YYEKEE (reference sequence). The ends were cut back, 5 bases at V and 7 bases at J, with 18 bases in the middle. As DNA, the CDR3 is TGTGCCAGCAGTCATCGGTCGGGGAGAGGTGAAAAACTGTTTTTT. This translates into CASSHRSGRGEKLFF.

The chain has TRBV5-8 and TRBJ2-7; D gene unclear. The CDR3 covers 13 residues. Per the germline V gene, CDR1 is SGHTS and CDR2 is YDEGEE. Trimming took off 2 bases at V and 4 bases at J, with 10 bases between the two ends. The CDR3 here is CASSFGRNYEQYF. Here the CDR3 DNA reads TGTGCCAGCAGCTTTGGCAGGAATTACGAGCAGTACTTC. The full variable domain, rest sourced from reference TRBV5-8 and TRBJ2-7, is EAGVTQSPTHLIKTRGQQATLRCSPISGHTSVYWYQQALGLGLQFLLWYDEGEERNRGNFPPRFSGRQFPNYSSELNVNALELEDSALYLCASSFGRNYEQYFGPGTRLTVT.